This passage covers 10 T cell receptor beta chains from one sample sequenced in a study of blood T cell repertoires in COVID-19. Libraries were prepared by immunoSEQ multiplex PCR; TCRdb keeps only in-frame clonotypes and omits some of them. Of some 130,000 clones listed, approximately 90% are singletons. Sequenced: peripheral blood. All receptors come from a man between 60 and 70 years old with COVID-19, enrolled during active disease.

Comment on this clone: Other nucleotide sequences in the sample specify the same CDR3. The rearrangement joins TRBV5-1 to TRBJ1-1; 8 bases line up with TRBD1. This CDR3 comprises 14 residues. Germline loops: CDR1 SGHRS, CDR2 YFSETQ. J lost 1 base, V lost 3 bases, and 2 bases had no gene match. The CDR3: CASSSGTGNTEAFF. In nucleotides, the CDR3 is TGCGCCAGCAGCTCGGGGACAGGGAACACTGAAGCTTTCTTT.

The rearrangement uses TRBV5-4 and TRBJ2-3, with no clear D. The CDR3 is made up of 12 amino acids. CDR1 and CDR2 from the germline V gene are SGHNT and YYREEE (reference sequence). V lost 2 bases, J lost 1 base, and 2 bases lay in between. The CDR3 loop is CASSFGTDTQYF. The CDR3, as DNA: TGTGCCAGCAGCTTCGGCACAGATACGCAGTATTTT.

The chain has TRBV5-1 and TRBJ2-2; 10 nucleotides agree with TRBD1. Germline V gene sequence: CDR1 SGHRS, CDR2 YFSETQ. The V gene end was trimmed by 2 bases and the J gene end by 0 bases; junction bases not matched to a gene: 4. There are 17 residues in the CDR3. The CDR3 bases are TGCGCCAGCAGCTTACGACAGGGGGCGACGAACACCGGGGAGCTGTTTTTT. It codes for CASSLRQGATNTGELFF.

The chain is built from TRBV5-8 and TRBJ1-5, with TRBD1 as a possible D gene (6 bases). V was clipped by 3 bases and J by 2 bases, with 9 bases between them. Germline values: CDR1 SGHTS, CDR2 YDEGEE. CDR3 length: 14 residues. CDR3 nucleotides: TGTGCCAGCAGCTCTGGGGGCCGCAATCAGCCCCAGCATTTT. The encoded protein is CASSSGGRNQPQHF.

The chain carries TRBV2 and TRBJ1-1, with D unresolved. The V end was cut by 4 bases, the J end by 1 base, with 16 bases between. The germline V gene has CDR1 SNHLY and CDR2 FYNNEI. This CDR3 region has 16 residues. CDR3 DNA sequence: TGTGCCAGCAGTGTTCCCCGTAATGCGGCGAACACTGAAGCTTTCTTT. It is translated as CASSVPRNAANTEAFF.

The chain links TRBV23-1 to TRBJ2-7; 9 bases are a match to TRBD1. TRBV23-1 belongs to the ORF category, with a function that is uncertain. CDR3 length: 14 residues. J lost 4 bases, V lost 0 bases, and 1 base had no gene match. Written as DNA, the CDR3 is TGCGCCAGCAGTCAATCGGACAGGGGTTACGAGCAGTACTTC. Amino acid sequence: CASSQSDRGYEQYF.

The J gene is TRBJ1-3, the V gene TRBV5-1; TRBD1 might be the D (5 bases). V was clipped by 2 bases and J by 7 bases, with 22 bases between them. The CDR3 is 17 amino acids. The germline CDR1 and CDR2 sequences are SGHRS and YFSETQ. The CDR3 nucleotides read TGCGCCAGCAGCTTTTTCAGGGCAGGGTCCAGCGGGAACACCATATATTTT. Residues: CASSFFRAGSSGNTIYF.

The chain links TRBV18 to TRBJ1-3; 7 nucleotides agree with TRBD1. This CDR3 spans 18 amino acids. J was trimmed by 4 bases and V by 3 bases; bases with no gene match: 15. Germline V gene data show CDR1 as KGHSH and CDR2 as LQKENI. CDR3 sequence reads: CASSPYAGGPTWGNTIYF. DNA for the CDR3: TGTGCCAGCTCACCTTACGCAGGGGGTCCCACCTGGGGAAACACCATATATTTT.

The rearrangement uses TRBV30 and TRBJ1-1; D not resolved. With 3 bases removed from V and 3 bases from J, the gap between germline ends came to 14 bases. Per germline, CDR1 GTSNPN and CDR2 SVGIG (reference sequence). CDR3 size: 14 residues. The CDR3: CAWRTRRVDTEAFF. DNA of the CDR3: TGTGCCTGGAGAACCCGGCGGGTGGACACTGAAGCTTTCTTT.

The chain is built from TRBV9 and TRBJ1-1; D unclear. Germline V gene lookup returns CDR1 SGDLS and CDR2 YYNGEE. The ends were cut back, 3 bases at V and 1 base at J, with 16 bases in the middle. This CDR3 spans 16 amino acids. CDR3 in DNA: TGTGCCAGCAGCGCCAGCTTGAGGGCGAGGAACACTGAAGCTTTCTTT. It is translated as CASSASLRARNTEAFF. Drawing the rest from reference TRBV9 and TRBJ1-1, the complete variable domain is DSGVTQTPKHLITATGQRVTLRCSPRSGDLSVYWYQQSLDQGLQFLIQYYNGEERAKGNILERFSAQQFPDLHSELNLSSLELGDSALYFCASSASLRARNTEAFFGQGTRLTVV.